The clone carrying this T cell receptor beta chain was seen repeatedly, ten times or more. Antigen unknown. Amplified TCR beta CDR3 regions came from RNA transcripts. First-round RT-PCR with HTBI primers amplified the TCR CDR3 region. TCRdb processed the multiplex PCR reads anew with MiXCR; each CDR3 protein has one entry. In the table there are 530,000 or so distinct CDR3 sequences, 35% to 55% of which are singletons. This sample is part of a study of T cells in Graves' hyperthyroidism and ophthalmopathy. The V end was cut by 0 bases, the J end by 9 bases, with 17 bases between. The CDR3 is made up of 14 amino acids. Germline CDR1 reads DFQATT; CDR2 reads SNEGSKA (reference sequence). Study-level results: Ophthalmopathy was model-predicted a median about 7.1 months pre-onset. A 13 V-J signature model discriminated ophthalmopathy versus stable hyperthyroidism. Most clonotypes expanded in thyroid above 0.001 were likewise present in blood.

Uncontrolled infection, other autoimmune disease, pregnancy and lactation each barred patients from inclusion. The sequence came from a woman younger than 35 with Graves' hyperthyroidism. Sequencing input: peripheral blood or thyroid tissue (not recorded which). The gene calls are TRBV20-1 and TRBJ2-5; weak D call: TRBD2 (6 bases). The CDR3 region has the DNA TGCAGTGCTAGAGATCAGCGGGCTGCTCGGGCCCAGTACTTC. Encoded protein: CSARDQRAARAQYF.